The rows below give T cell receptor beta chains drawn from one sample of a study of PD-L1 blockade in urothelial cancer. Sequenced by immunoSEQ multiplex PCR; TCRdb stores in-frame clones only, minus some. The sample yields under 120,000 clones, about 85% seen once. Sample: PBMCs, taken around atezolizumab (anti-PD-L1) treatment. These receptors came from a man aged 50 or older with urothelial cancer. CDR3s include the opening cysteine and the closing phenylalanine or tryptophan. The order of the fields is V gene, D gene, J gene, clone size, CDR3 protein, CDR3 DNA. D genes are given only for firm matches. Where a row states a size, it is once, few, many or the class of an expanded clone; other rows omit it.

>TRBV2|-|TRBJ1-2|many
CASSGGGRGYGYTF
TGTGCCAGCAGTGGGGGCGGCAGGGGTTATGGCTACACCTTC
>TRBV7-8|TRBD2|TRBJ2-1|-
CASRRDYHEQFF
TGTGCCAGCAGACGGGACTACCATGAGCAGTTCTTC
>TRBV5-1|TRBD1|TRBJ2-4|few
CASSLGQGSTDIQYF
TGCGCCAGCAGCTTGGGACAGGGAAGTACTGACATTCAGTACTTC
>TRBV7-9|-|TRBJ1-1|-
CASSLAGRTSEAFF
TGTGCCAGCAGCTTAGCGGGGAGGACCTCTGAAGCTTTCTTT
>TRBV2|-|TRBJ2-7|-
CASSELDLVSSYEQYF
TGTGCCAGCAGTGAACTGGACTTAGTAAGCTCCTACGAGCAGTACTTC
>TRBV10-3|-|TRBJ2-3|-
CAISDGPGKKTDTQYF
TGTGCCATCAGTGACGGTCCGGGGAAAAAGACAGATACGCAGTATTTT
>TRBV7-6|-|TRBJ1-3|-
CASTGSGHSGNTIYF
TGTGCCAGCACTGGCAGCGGTCACTCTGGAAACACCATATATTTT
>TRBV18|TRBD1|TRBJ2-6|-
CASSQNTGQMSSGANVLTF
TGTGCCAGCTCACAGAATACGGGACAGATGAGCTCTGGGGCCAACGTCCTGACTTTC
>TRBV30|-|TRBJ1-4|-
CAWSRGGNEKLFF
TGTGCCTGGAGTCGGGGTGGGAATGAAAAACTGTTTTTT
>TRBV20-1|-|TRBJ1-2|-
CSARQGGYTF
TGCAGTGCACGGCAGGGTGGCTACACCTTC
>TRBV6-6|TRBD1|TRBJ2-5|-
CASTGDRGRETQYF
TGTGCCAGCACCGGGGACAGGGGGCGGGAGACCCAGTACTTC
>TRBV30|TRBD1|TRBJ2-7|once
CAWTPTGAMDEQYF
TGTGCCTGGACCCCGACAGGGGCTATGGACGAGCAGTACTTC
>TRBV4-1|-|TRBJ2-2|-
CASSQPGTSLAGELFF
TGCGCCAGCAGCCAACCAGGGACTTCCTTAGCCGGGGAGCTGTTTTTT
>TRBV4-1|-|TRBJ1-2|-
CASSQSPRGRGYTF
TGCGCCAGCAGCCAATCCCCCAGGGGTCGGGGCTACACCTTC
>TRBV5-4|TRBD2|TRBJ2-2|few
CASSFTSGVTGELFF
TGTGCCAGCAGCTTTACTAGCGGGGTTACCGGGGAGCTGTTTTTT
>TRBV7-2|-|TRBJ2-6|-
CASSLSSSGANVLTF
TGTGCCAGCAGCTTATCGTCGTCTGGGGCCAACGTCCTGACTTTC
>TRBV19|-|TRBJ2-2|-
CASSIDPVNGELFF
TGTGCCAGTAGTATAGATCCTGTAAACGGGGAGCTGTTTTTT
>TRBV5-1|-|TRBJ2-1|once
CASSLTPRDYNEQFF
TGCGCCAGCAGCTTGACCCCGCGGGACTACAATGAGCAGTTCTTC
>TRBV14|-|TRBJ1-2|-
CASSQQRTDSYGYTF
TGTGCCAGCAGCCAGCAACGTACTGACAGCTATGGCTACACCTTC
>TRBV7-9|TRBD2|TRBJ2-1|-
CASSLGSGEYNEQFF
TGTGCCAGCAGCTTAGGAAGCGGGGAATACAATGAGCAGTTCTTC
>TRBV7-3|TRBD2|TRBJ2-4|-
CASSLRGATSGMVEYIQYF
TGTGCCAGCAGCTTAAGGGGGGCGACTAGCGGGATGGTTGAATACATTCAGTACTTC
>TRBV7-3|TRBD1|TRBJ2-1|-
CASSGGQGTYNEQFF
TGTGCCAGCAGCGGGGGACAGGGTACCTACAATGAGCAGTTCTTC
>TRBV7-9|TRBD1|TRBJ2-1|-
CASSFTGGRAEFF
TGTGCCAGCAGCTTCACAGGGGGCCGGGCCGAGTTCTTC
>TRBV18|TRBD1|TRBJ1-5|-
CASSPGVYRGNQPQHF
TGTGCCAGCTCACCAGGCGTGTACAGGGGTAATCAGCCCCAGCATTTT
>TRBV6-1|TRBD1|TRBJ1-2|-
CASSNGQGYGYTF
TGTGCCAGCAGTAACGGACAGGGCTACGGCTACACCTTC
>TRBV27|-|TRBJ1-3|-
CASSLSSGLAGNTIYF
TGTGCCAGCAGTTTATCATCAGGGCTTGCTGGAAACACCATATATTTT
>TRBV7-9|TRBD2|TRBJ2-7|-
CASSQGLAAYEQYF
TGTGCCAGCAGCCAAGGACTAGCGGCCTACGAGCAGTACTTC
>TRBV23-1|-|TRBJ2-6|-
CASSQKLRDTLSGANVLTF
TGCGCCAGCAGTCAAAAACTTAGGGACACCCTCTCTGGGGCCAACGTCCTGACTTTC
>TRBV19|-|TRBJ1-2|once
CASSQSQGRSGYTF
TGTGCCAGTAGTCAATCTCAGGGGAGATCTGGCTACACCTTC
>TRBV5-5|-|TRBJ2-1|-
CASSRLRGSSYNEQFF
TGTGCCAGCAGCCGGCTCCGGGGGAGCTCCTACAATGAGCAGTTCTTC
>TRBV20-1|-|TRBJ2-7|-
CSAGQYEQYF
TGCAGTGCTGGACAGTACGAGCAGTACTTC
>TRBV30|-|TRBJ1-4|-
CAWRGQPGSELFF
TGTGCCTGGAGAGGACAGCCTGGGAGTGAACTGTTTTTT
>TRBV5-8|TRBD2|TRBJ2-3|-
CASSSGTSGRGDTQYF
TGTGCCAGCAGCTCCGGGACTAGCGGGAGAGGCGATACGCAGTATTTT
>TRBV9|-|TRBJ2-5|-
CASSVKEAETQYF
TGTGCCAGCAGCGTAAAGGAAGCGGAGACCCAGTACTTC
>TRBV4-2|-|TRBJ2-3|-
CASSQRQRIESTDTQYF
TGTGCCAGCAGCCAACGTCAACGAATAGAAAGCACAGATACGCAGTATTTT
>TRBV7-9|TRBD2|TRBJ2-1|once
CASSLGTASGRIDEQFF
TGTGCCAGCAGCTTAGGTACGGCTAGCGGGAGAATCGATGAGCAGTTCTTC
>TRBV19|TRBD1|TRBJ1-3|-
CASSPTGDGNTIYF
TGTGCCAGTAGCCCAACAGGGGACGGAAACACCATATATTTT
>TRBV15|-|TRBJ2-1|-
CATSSQLDRSEQFF
TGTGCCACCAGCAGCCAATTGGACAGAAGCGAGCAGTTCTTC
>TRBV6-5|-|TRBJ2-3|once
CASSYSLSMSTDTQYF
TGTGCCAGCAGTTACTCACTTAGCATGTCTACAGATACGCAGTATTTT
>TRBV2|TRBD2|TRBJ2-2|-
CASSPLGGATGELFF
TGTGCCAGCAGCCCGTTGGGAGGGGCAACCGGGGAGCTGTTTTTT
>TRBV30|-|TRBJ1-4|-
CAWSLRVEEKLFF
TGTGCCTGGAGTCTCAGGGTTGAGGAAAAACTGTTTTTT
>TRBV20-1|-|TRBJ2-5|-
CSGTRDTQYF
TGCAGTGGAACGAGAGATACCCAGTACTTC
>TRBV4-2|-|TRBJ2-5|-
CASSQEALAETQYF
TGTGCCAGCAGCCAAGAAGCCTTAGCAGAGACCCAGTACTTC
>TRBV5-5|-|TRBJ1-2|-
CASSFKIWGVGYTF
TGTGCCAGCAGCTTCAAAATATGGGGGGTTGGCTACACCTTC
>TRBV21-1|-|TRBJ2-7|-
CASSQLFGGTASREQYF
TGTGCCAGCAGCCAACTTTTCGGCGGGACGGCGTCCCGGGAGCAGTACTTC
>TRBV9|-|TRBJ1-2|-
CASSVSSGGGYGYTF
TGTGCCAGCAGCGTCAGCTCGGGGGGAGGCTATGGCTACACCTTC
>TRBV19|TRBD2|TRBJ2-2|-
CASSILSGNSGELFF
TGTGCCAGTAGTATACTCAGCGGGAATAGCGGGGAGCTGTTTTTT
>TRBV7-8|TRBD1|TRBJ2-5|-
CASSPQGGLQETQYF
TGTGCCAGCAGCCCCCAAGGGGGCCTCCAAGAGACCCAGTACTTC
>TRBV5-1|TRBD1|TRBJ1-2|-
CASTSQSGTGVGYGYTF
TGCGCCAGCACCTCCCAGTCCGGGACAGGGGTCGGATATGGCTACACCTTC
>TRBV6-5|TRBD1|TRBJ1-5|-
CASSDRGGQPQHF
TGTGCCAGCAGTGACAGGGGGGGACAGCCCCAGCATTTT
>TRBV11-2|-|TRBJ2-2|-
CASSTPLGSNTGELFF
TGTGCCAGCAGCACCCCCCTCGGGAGTAACACCGGGGAGCTGTTTTTT
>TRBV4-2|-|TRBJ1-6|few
CASSQERGSSYNSPLHF
TGTGCCAGCAGCCAAGAAAGGGGGAGCTCCTATAATTCACCCCTCCACTTT
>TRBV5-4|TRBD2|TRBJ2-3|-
CASSLAALAGADTQYF
TGTGCCAGCAGCTTGGCGGCGTTAGCGGGAGCAGATACGCAGTATTTT
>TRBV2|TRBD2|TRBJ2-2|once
CASSEGLAGEGNTGELFF
TGTGCCAGCAGCGAGGGGTTAGCGGGAGAGGGAAACACCGGGGAGCTGTTTTTT
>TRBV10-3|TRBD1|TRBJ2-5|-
CAISEGQDQETQYF
TGTGCCATCAGCGAGGGACAGGATCAAGAGACCCAGTACTTC
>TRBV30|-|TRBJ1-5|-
CAWSTNNAGLGQPQHF
TGTGCCTGGAGTACGAACAACGCGGGGTTGGGTCAGCCCCAGCATTTT
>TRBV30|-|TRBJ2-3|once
CAWSVGGSSTDTQYF
TGTGCCTGGAGTGTAGGCGGCAGCAGCACAGATACGCAGTATTTT
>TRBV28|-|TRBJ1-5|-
CASSLAGYDQPQHF
TGTGCCAGCAGCCTTGCAGGGTACGATCAGCCCCAGCATTTT
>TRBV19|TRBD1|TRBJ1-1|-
CASSTPGGSGEAFF
TGTGCCAGTAGTACTCCAGGGGGCTCGGGTGAAGCTTTCTTT